This record looks at one T cell receptor beta chain sequence and its context. Its cognate antigen is unknown. A far larger clone is only one base removed, so a read error is likely. CDR1 is GTSNPN and CDR2 is SVGIG in the germline V gene (reference sequence). The CDR3 is 13 amino acids. This sample was included in a study of shared clonotypes between healthy human individuals. Study-wide points: The genetic and exposure-history diversity represented was limited by few donors.

The table came from immunoSEQ multiplex PCR; TCRdb's copy has only in-frame clones and leaves some out. Here the sample spans around 440,000 clones, around 77% being singletons. V and J are TRBV30 and TRBJ2-5; TRBD2 agrees at 12 bases. Sequenced input: PBMCs. The receptor comes from a woman in her thirties or forties in good health. Some clones in this sample may be carry-over from other donors' samples. The chain's CDR3 is CAWSRLAGETPYF. Here the CDR3 DNA reads TGTGCCTGGAGTCGACTAGCGGGAGAGACCCCGTACTTC.